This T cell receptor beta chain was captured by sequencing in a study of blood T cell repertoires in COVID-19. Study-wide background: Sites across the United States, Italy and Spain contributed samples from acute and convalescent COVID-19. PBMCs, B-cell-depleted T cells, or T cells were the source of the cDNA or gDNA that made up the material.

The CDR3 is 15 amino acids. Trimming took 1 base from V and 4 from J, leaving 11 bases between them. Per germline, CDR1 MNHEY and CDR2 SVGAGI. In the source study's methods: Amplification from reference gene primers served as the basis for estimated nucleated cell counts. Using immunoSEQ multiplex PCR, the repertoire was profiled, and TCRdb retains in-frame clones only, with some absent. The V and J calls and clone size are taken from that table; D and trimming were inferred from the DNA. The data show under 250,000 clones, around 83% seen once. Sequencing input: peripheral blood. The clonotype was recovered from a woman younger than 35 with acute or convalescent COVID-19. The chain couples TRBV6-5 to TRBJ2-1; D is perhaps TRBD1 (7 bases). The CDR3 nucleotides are TGTGCCAGCAGTTACTGGGCAGGGGGGTACAATGAGCAGTTCTTC. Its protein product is CASSYWAGGYNEQFF.